The 15 T cell receptor beta chains listed next were all sequenced from one sample in a study of blood T cells in healthy people across ages. Together with a sample-barcoded 5' primer, a J-beta primer mix was included in a second PCR lasting 7 to 11 cycles. One entry per CDR3 protein, called by TCRdb with MiXCR from the 5' RACE reads. The sample carries more than 800,000 distinct CDR3 sequences, around 28% recorded once. The sample consisted of blood. The receptors stem from a woman older than 75 in good health.

The CDR3 nucleotides are TGCAGTGCTAGAGTAGGGTTGCGTCAGCCCCAGCATTTT. Amino acids: CSARVGLRQPQHF. The J gene is TRBJ1-5, the V gene TRBV20-1, with D uncertain. CDR1 DFQATT and CDR2 SNEGSKA come from the germline V gene (reference sequence). The CDR3 loop spans 13 amino acids. With 1 base removed from V and 6 bases from J, the gap between germline ends came to 10 bases.

A remark on this clonotype: Possible read error: a much larger clone is one base away. The chain is built from TRBV7-2 and TRBJ2-3; D gene ambiguous. Between the trimmed V and J ends, which lost 2 bases and 6 bases, there was a span of 9 bases. Per germline, CDR1 SGHTA and CDR2 FQGNSA. CDR3 length: 13 residues. The DNA for the CDR3 is TGTGCCAGCAGCTTACTTATGGGGGATACGCAGTATTTT. It codes for CASSLLMGDTQYF.

This clonotype appeared many times. V gene TRBV21-1 combines with J gene TRBJ2-7; whether TRBD1, the table's D call, matches the DNA was not checked. TRBV21-1 is designated a pseudogene. CDR3 length: 15 residues. The CDR3 DNA reads as TGTGCCAGCAGCAATAGGACAGGGGAAACCTACGAGCAGTACTTC. Residues: CASSNRTGETYEQYF.

This clonotype has ten or more counts. V and J are TRBV20-1 and TRBJ1-2; no definite D call. The CDR3 consists of 14 residues. Germline V gene data show CDR1 as DFQATT and CDR2 as SNEGSKA (reference sequence). V was clipped by 0 bases and J by 9 bases, with 17 bases between them. This CDR3 reads CSARDSAEVLSYTF. Written as DNA, the CDR3 is TGCAGTGCTAGAGACAGCGCGGAGGTCTTGAGCTACACCTTC.

Remarks on this clonotype: A much larger clone differs by one base, so this may be a read error. The rearrangement uses TRBV5-5 and TRBJ1-1, with D unresolved. Germline assignment: CDR1 SGHKS and CDR2 YYEKEE (reference sequence). The V end was cut by 4 bases, the J end by 1 base, with 11 bases between. This CDR3 is built from 14 residues. CDR3 in DNA: TGTGCCAGCAGCGTGGCAGGAAAGAACACTGAAGCTTTCTTT. This gives the protein CASSVAGKNTEAFF.

This clonotype was observed at least ten times. The rearrangement uses TRBV15 and TRBJ2-1, with D possibly TRBD2 on 7 matching bases. The V end lost 0 bases, the J end lost 8 bases, and 23 bases lay between the germline ends. The germline gives CDR1 LNHNV, CDR2 YYDKDF (reference sequence). This CDR3 spans 18 amino acids. The CDR3 region has the DNA TGTGCCACCAGCAGAGAATTTGGGGGGGGCCTAAGTCGCGATGAGCAGTTCTTC. Translating it yields CATSREFGGGLSRDEQFF.

This clonotype came up many times. The rearrangement joins TRBV6-2 or TRBV6-3 to TRBJ2-1, with a weak D call TRBD1 (5 bases). Germline V gene data show CDR1 as MNHEY and CDR2 as SVGEGT. V was clipped by 3 bases and J by 12 bases, with 18 bases between them. The CDR3 extends over 14 amino acids. CDR3 DNA: TGTGCCAGCAGTTATCAGGGAACGGGTCGTGGGCAGTTCTTC. Translating gives CASSYQGTGRGQFF.

The chain links TRBV28 to TRBJ2-7; perhaps TRBD2 as D (6 bases). Trimming removed 8 bases at V and 2 bases at J, with 19 bases between. This CDR3 contains 15 residues. Germline V gene lookup returns CDR1 MDHEN and CDR2 SYDVKM. The DNA of the CDR3 is TGTGCCAGCGCTATACGGGGGAGTGGTGCCTACGAGCAGTACTTC. This translates into CASAIRGSGAYEQYF.

This clonotype was picked up one time. The genes are TRBV20-1 and TRBJ2-1, with TRBD2 matching 12 bases. Germline lookup yields CDR1 DFQATT and CDR2 SNEGSKA (reference sequence). After removal of 6 bases from V and 12 bases from J, the junction contained 12 bases not matched to a gene. The CDR3 is made up of 14 amino acids. The CDR3 sequence is CSAGGLAGYNVQFF. CDR3 bases: TGCAGTGCGGGGGGACTAGCGGGCTACAACGTGCAGTTCTTC.

This clonotype has a count of ten or more. A much more abundant neighbour one base away suggests this may be a read error. This chain joins TRBV29-1 and TRBJ2-7; 8 nucleotides line up with TRBD1. This CDR3 is built from 14 residues. CDR1 and CDR2 (germline): SQVTM, ANQGSEA. The V gene end was trimmed by 1 base and the J gene end by 4 bases; junction bases not matched to a gene: 6. CDR3 sequence reads: CSVEGRQGIYEQYF. CDR3 in DNA: TGCAGCGTTGAAGGGCGACAGGGGATTTACGAGCAGTACTTC.

This clonotype occurred a few times. The chain carries TRBV7-9 and TRBJ1-6; 8 bases fit TRBD1. Germline values: CDR1 SEHNR, CDR2 FQNEAQ (reference sequence). The CDR3 sequence is 16 residues long. The V and J ends lost 5 bases and 0 bases, in that order; junction bases with no gene match: 3. The CDR3 loop is CASSITGGSYNSPLHF. The CDR3 coding sequence is TGTGCCAGCAGCATTACAGGGGGCTCCTATAATTCACCCCTCCACTTT.

The chain couples TRBV20-1 to TRBJ1-5; a weak D match, TRBD1 (6 bases). CDR1 is DFQATT, CDR2 SNEGSKA, per germline (reference sequence). V was shortened by 6 bases and J by 7 bases, with 19 bases between the two germline ends. CDR3 length: 14 residues. CDR3 sequence reads: CSALKGEAIQPQHF. DNA of the CDR3: TGCAGTGCCTTGAAGGGGGAGGCAATCCAGCCCCAGCATTTT.

In its sample, this clonotype was seen many times. The chain joins TRBV20-1 to TRBJ2-3; 10 bases are a match to TRBD2. Looked up from germline, CDR1 is DFQATT and CDR2 is SNEGSKA (reference sequence). V lost 3 bases and J lost 3; bases outside the gene matches: 9. This CDR3 comprises 16 residues. The CDR3 DNA is TGCAGTGCTAGCCCCCGGCTAGCGGGGGCTACAGATACGCAGTATTTT. Its protein is CSASPRLAGATDTQYF.

The chain recombines TRBV10-3 with TRBJ2-2; no definite D call. Looked up from germline, CDR1 is ENHRY and CDR2 is SYGVKD. This CDR3 region has 15 residues. Trimming took off 4 bases at V and 1 base at J, with 10 bases between the two ends. DNA for the CDR3: TGTGCCATCAGTGCGAAGGACGGGAACACCGGGGAGCTGTTTTTT. This gives the protein CAISAKDGNTGELFF.

This clonotype has at least ten counts. This rearrangement joins TRBV7-2 to TRBJ2-1; D might be TRBD1 (6 bases). Trimming pared 5 bases from V and 5 bases from J, leaving 13 bases between. Germline-derived CDR1 and CDR2 are SGHTA and FQGNSA. This CDR3 region has 14 residues. CDR3 bases: TGTGCCAGCAGCATAACTAGGGGGAACAATGAGCAGTTCTTC. As protein: CASSITRGNNEQFF. The complete variable domain, with remaining parts taken from reference TRBV7-2 and TRBJ2-1, reads GAGVSQSPSNKVTEKGKDVELRCDPISGHTALYWYRQSLGQGLEFLIYFQGNSAPDKSGLPSDRFSAERTGGSVSTLTIQRTQQEDSAVYLCASSITRGNNEQFFGPGTRLTVL.